The clone carrying this T cell receptor beta chain has only one observation. This record comes from a study of cytomegalovirus exposure and HLA in healthy donors. The PCR made use of 60 Vbeta and 13 Jbeta primers. The repertoire was sequenced with immunoSEQ multiplex PCR; TCRdb's copy has only in-frame clones and lacks some. The sample shows around 210,000 clones, about 80% of them seen only once. The CDR3 has 14 residues. V shed 1 base and J shed 0 bases, with 4 bases lying between them. In germline, CDR1 is SGHTA, CDR2 FQGNSA. The V gene is TRBV7-2, the J gene TRBJ1-5, with D unresolved. The TCR comes from a woman aged 25 to 39 in good health and CMV-seronegative. Sequencing was performed on PBMCs. The CDR3 spells CASSLVASNQPQHF. The DNA of the CDR3 is TGTGCCAGCAGCTTAGTAGCTAGCAATCAGCCCCAGCATTTT.